The clone carrying this T cell receptor beta chain was counted only a few times. Antigen specificity is unknown. The length of the CDR3 is 17 residues. In germline, CDR1 is SGHKS, CDR2 YYEKEE (reference sequence). J was trimmed by 3 bases and V by 4 bases; bases with no gene match: 7. These data originate in a study of T-cell memory formation after mild COVID-19. Study-level information: In these data, TCR clusters were largely donor specific. Overall study results and limits: While clones contracting from day 15 to 85 were balanced between CD4 and CD8, later expanders leaned CD4+.

TCRdb reanalysed the 5' RACE reads using MiXCR and keeps one entry per CDR3 protein. This sample carries about 290,000 distinct CDR3 sequences, 15% to 20% of them seen once, and the ten largest clones take 22%. Source material: PBMCs or a T cell subset sorted from them (not recorded which). The TCR comes from a young man who had mild COVID-19 (a few samples of this study predate the infection). Cell type and time point are not known. The V call is TRBV5-5, the J call TRBJ1-6; 10 nucleotides agree with TRBD1. The CDR3 sequence: CASSLTGQGIYNSPLHF. CDR3 coding DNA: TGTGCCAGCAGCCTAACGGGACAGGGGATCTATAATTCACCCCTCCACTTT.